Below are 28 T cell receptor beta chains sequenced from a single sample in a study of metastatic and nonmetastatic thyroid tumors. No treatment had been given to any patient before thyroid surgery. TCRdb reprocessed the PCR reads using MiXCR. The sample carries approximately 82,000 clones, around 12% recorded once. Sequencing used tumor tissue. The source is a female donor with papillary thyroid cancer or a benign thyroid nodule (not recorded which). Some clones in this sample may be carry-over from other donors' samples.

The rearrangement links TRBV6-2 or TRBV6-3 to TRBJ1-1; TRBD1 might be the D (5 bases). In germline, CDR1 is MNHEY, CDR2 SVGEGT. Trimming took off 6 bases at V and 5 bases at J, with 19 bases between the two ends. This CDR3 spans 15 amino acids. The CDR3 DNA reads TGTGCCAGCAGCGACCTTAGACCGGGGGAGACTGAAGCTTTCTTT. Its translation is CASSDLRPGETEAFF.

On this clone itself: One end of the junction varies from germline; a read error may be responsible. The rearrangement uses TRBV9 and TRBJ2-2; D possibly corresponds to TRBD1 (6 bases). The CDR3 sequence is 15 residues long. Germline values: CDR1 SGDLS, CDR2 YYNGEE. The CDR3 spells CASSVSQGITWELFF. The CDR3, as DNA: TGTGCCAGCAGCGTAAGCCAGGGGATCACCTGGGAGCTGTTTTTT.

Comment on this clone: A single base separates this from a much larger clone, so it may be a read error. The same CDR3 is also encoded by other DNA sequences in this sample. The CDR3 sequence is CASSKTALFYGYTF. The CDR3 DNA reads TGCGCCAGTAGTAAGACAGCCCTGTTCTATGGCTACACCTTC. The chain couples TRBV19 to TRBJ1-2; D might be TRBD1 (5 bases). The CDR3 is 14 amino acids. In germline, CDR1 is LNHDA, CDR2 SQIVND (reference sequence). Looking up the rest from reference TRBV19 and TRBJ1-2 gives the full variable domain: DGGITQSPKYLFRKEGQNVTLSCEQNLNHDAMYWYRQDPGQGLRLIYYSQIVNDFQKGDIAEGYSVSREKKESFPLTVTSAQKNPTAFYLCASSKTALFYGYTFGSGTRLTVV.

This clone showed up just a few times. A clone one base away is much larger, so this may be a read error. V usage is TRBV6-5 and J usage is TRBJ2-3; TRBD2 agrees at 7 bases. The V segment lost 0 bases and the J segment 6 bases; nucleotides outside the gene matches: 6. Germline values: CDR1 MNHEY, CDR2 SVGAGI. CDR3 length: 15 residues. The CDR3 region is CASSYSGRALDTQYF. The CDR3 DNA reads TGTGCCAGCAGTTACTCAGGGAGGGCGCTGGATACGCAGTATTTT.

The table lists this clone with many counts. V usage is TRBV9 and J usage is TRBJ1-2; weak D call: TRBD1 (6 bases). V gave up 4 bases and J gave up 6 bases, with 13 bases separating them. This CDR3 has 13 residues. Germline V lookup: CDR1 SGDLS, CDR2 YYNGEE. This chain's CDR3 is CASSQGQPHGYTF. CDR3 DNA sequence: TGTGCCAGCAGCCAGGGGCAGCCCCATGGCTACACCTTC.

This clone was observed at least ten times. The CDR3 DNA sequence: TGTGCCAGCAGGAACCCCCTCTCCTACGAGCAGTACTTC. Its protein is CASRNPLSYEQYF. The gene calls are TRBV27 and TRBJ2-7; D is unclear. V was pared by 6 bases and J by 0 bases, with 9 bases between. The CDR3 runs to 13 residues. Germline CDR1 and CDR2: MNHEY and SMNVEV (reference sequence).

This clone was seen more than once but under ten times. The chain is built from TRBV18 and TRBJ2-1; the D gene is possibly TRBD2 (6 bases). The germline V gene encodes CDR1 KGHSH and CDR2 LQKENI. Trimming took 0 bases from V and 10 from J, leaving 10 bases between them. The CDR3 loop spans 13 amino acids. CDR3 protein: CASSPPGGWEQFF. CDR3 DNA sequence: TGTGCCAGCTCACCACCGGGGGGATGGGAGCAGTTCTTC. Complete variable domain (other parts from reference TRBV18 and TRBJ2-1): NAGVMQNPRHLVRRRGQEARLRCSPMKGHSHVYWYRQLPEEGLKFMVYLQKENIIDESGMPKERFSAEFPKEGPSILRIQQVVRGDSAAYFCASSPPGGWEQFFGPGTRLTVL.

This clone was recorded at least ten times. CDR3 region: CSASLTGGIGETQYF. In DNA, the CDR3 is TGCAGTGCTAGTTTGACAGGGGGGATTGGGGAGACCCAGTACTTC. This chain links TRBV20-1 with TRBJ2-5; 9 bases fit TRBD1. Trimming took 3 bases from V and 5 from J; bases not matched to a gene: 10. Germline values: CDR1 DFQATT, CDR2 SNEGSKA (reference sequence). The CDR3 covers 15 residues.

There are many counts of this clone. This chain joins TRBV27 and TRBJ2-1; perhaps TRBD2 as D (5 bases). Looked up from germline, CDR1 is MNHEY and CDR2 is SMNVEV (reference sequence). Trimming removed 5 bases at V and 6 bases at J, with 11 bases between. This CDR3 is built from 13 residues. The CDR3 bases are TGTGCCAGCAGTCTTAGCGTAAGCAATGAGCAGTTCTTC. It translates to CASSLSVSNEQFF.

Concerning this clone: This clone may be a read error of a much larger clone one base away. The chain uses TRBV2 and TRBJ2-5, with unresolved D. The germline gives CDR1 SNHLY, CDR2 FYNNEI. The CDR3 spans 10 residues. CDR3 DNA: TGTGCCAGCCAGCAAGAGACCAAGTACTTC. This translates into CASQQETKYF. The full variable domain, with the rest looked up from reference TRBV2 and TRBJ2-5, is EPEVTQTPSHQVTQMGQEVILRCVPISNHLYFYWYRQILGQKVEFLVSFYNNEISEKSEIFDDQFSVERPDGSNFTLKIRSTKLEDSAMYFCASQQETKYFGPGTRLLVL.

This clone was recorded many times. Other DNA sequences in the same sample also yield this CDR3. The rearrangement uses TRBV7-3 and TRBJ2-2; D possibly corresponds to TRBD1 (6 bases). Trimming stripped 5 bases from V and 9 bases from J, with 10 bases between. The CDR3 consists of 12 residues. Germline assignment: CDR1 SGHTA and CDR2 FQGTGA. DNA of the CDR3: TGTGCCAGCAGCCAACAGGGCCGGGAGCTGTTTTTT. Translation: CASSQQGRELFF.

This clone was seen many times. The V call is TRBV9, the J call TRBJ2-7; possibly TRBD2 for D (5 bases). This CDR3 region has 14 residues. V was shortened by 0 bases and J by 5 bases, with 12 bases between the two germline ends. The germline V gene encodes CDR1 SGDLS and CDR2 YYNGEE. This CDR3 is CASSVDGSIDEQYF. In DNA form, the CDR3 reads TGTGCCAGCAGCGTAGATGGGAGCATTGACGAGCAGTACTTC.

For this clone: One base away lies a much larger clone, so this may be a sequencing read error. The chain carries TRBV9 and TRBJ2-7; no definite D call. The germline V gene has CDR1 SGDLS and CDR2 YYNGEE. The CDR3 sequence is 13 residues long. V lost 5 bases, J lost 2 bases, and 11 bases lay in between. The CDR3 nucleotides read TGTGCCAGCAGTCGTACCTATGCCTACGAGCAGTACTTC. It encodes CASSRTYAYEQYF.

Only one count was recorded for this clone. The junction differs from germline at one of its ends, possibly a read error. This chain uses TRBV5-1 with TRBJ2-7, with D tentatively TRBD2 (5 bases). CDR1 and CDR2 from the germline V gene are SGHRS and YFSETQ. The CDR3 sequence is 18 residues long. The CDR3 sequence: CASSLVPHSVGTSCEQYF. The CDR3, as DNA: TGCGCCAGCAGCTTGGTCCCGCATAGCGTGGGTACCTCCTGCGAGCAGTACTTC. The full variable domain, its missing parts supplied by reference TRBV5-1 and TRBJ2-7, is KAGVTQTPRYLIKTRGQQVTLSCSPISGHRSVSWYQQTPGQGLQFLFEYFSETQRNKGNFPGRFSGRQFSNSRSEMNVSTLELGDSALYLCASSLVPHSVGTSCEQYFGPGTRLTVT.

CDR3 sequence (DNA): TGTGCCAGCAGGGAGCAACCAAAAGAGACCCAGTACTTC. Encoded protein: CASREQPKETQYF. The chain recombines TRBV5-8 with TRBJ2-5; D gene uncertain. This CDR3 spans 13 amino acids. The germline V and J ends were trimmed by 5 bases and 3 bases, with 11 bases remaining between them. CDR1 is SGHTS, CDR2 YDEGEE, per germline.

This rearrangement joins TRBV7-9 to TRBJ2-1; D may be TRBD1 (5 bases). Deletions cut 4 bases from V and 9 bases from J, with 16 bases between. Germline CDR1 is SEHNR and CDR2 is FQNEAQ (reference sequence). The CDR3 spans 14 residues. As DNA, the CDR3 is TGTGCCAGCAGCTACTCAGGGCATGGGCTTGAGCAGTTCTTC. Protein: CASSYSGHGLEQFF.

This clone appeared many times. This chain joins TRBV10-2 and TRBJ1-2, with D possibly TRBD1 on 6 matching bases. V lost 1 base, J lost 4 bases, and 10 bases lay in between. Germline V CDR1 and CDR2: WSHSY, SAAADI. The CDR3 consists of 14 residues. DNA for the CDR3: TGCGCCAGCAGTGAGTACGACAGGAGCTATGGCTACACCTTC. It yields the protein CASSEYDRSYGYTF.

This clone was seen repeatedly, ten times or more. The chain links TRBV20-1 to TRBJ1-6; 7 nucleotides agree with TRBD1. Germline CDR1 is DFQATT and CDR2 is SNEGSKA (reference sequence). Trimming removed 0 bases from V and 9 bases from J; junction bases left unmatched: 8. The CDR3 runs to 15 residues. The CDR3 DNA reads as TGCAGTGCTAGAGATCCCGGGACAGATGGTTCACCCCTCCACTTT. Translating it yields CSARDPGTDGSPLHF.

This clone was seen repeatedly, ten times or more. V and J are TRBV24-1 and TRBJ1-2; TRBD1 agrees at 10 bases. Germline values: CDR1 KGHDR, CDR2 SFDVKD. CDR3 size: 16 residues. V lost 3 bases, J lost 1 base, and 4 bases stayed unmatched. The CDR3 DNA sequence: TGTGCCACCAGTGATAACGGACAGGGGGGTAACTATGGCTACACCTTC. It encodes CATSDNGQGGNYGYTF.

A remark on this clone: This sequence may be a read error, since a much larger clone differs from it by one base. The rearrangement links TRBV2 to TRBJ2-3, with D hard to call. Germline loops: CDR1 SNHLY, CDR2 FYNNEI. The CDR3 is made up of 13 amino acids. The CDR3 here is CASIFYSKDTQYF. The CDR3 bases are TGTGCCAGCATTTTCTATAGCAAAGATACGCAGTATTTT.

This clone was recorded many times. V usage is TRBV3-1 and J usage is TRBJ2-7; 8 bases fit TRBD2. The germline CDR1 and CDR2 sequences are LGHDT and YNNKEL (reference sequence). The ends lost 4 bases at V and 6 bases at J; junction bases unmatched: 8. This CDR3 is built from 14 residues. The CDR3 here is CASSRRAGAPEQYF. The CDR3 nucleotides read TGTGCCAGCAGCCGCAGAGCGGGAGCCCCCGAGCAGTACTTC.

This clone has ten or more counts. The CDR3 is CAWMELTSIELNEQFF. The CDR3 coding sequence is TGTGCCTGGATGGAGCTAACTAGCATCGAGCTGAATGAGCAGTTCTTC. This chain uses TRBV30 with TRBJ2-1; the D gene is possibly TRBD2 (6 bases). This CDR3 comprises 16 residues. V was clipped by 4 bases and J by 7 bases, with 23 bases between them. Germline V gene lookup returns CDR1 GTSNPN and CDR2 SVGIG (reference sequence).

The table lists this clone with a few counts. This may be a read error, as it is one base from a much larger clone. V and J are TRBV2 and TRBJ1-1; D is uncertain. Trimming cost V 6 bases and J 1 base, with 6 bases left between them. The CDR3 sequence is 12 residues long. Germline V CDR1 and CDR2: SNHLY, FYNNEI. The CDR3 is CASRVTNTEAFF. CDR3 nucleotides: TGTGCCAGCAGAGTCACGAACACTGAAGCTTTCTTT.

This clone was seen ten or more times. The J gene is TRBJ2-3, the V gene TRBV7-3, with D possibly TRBD1 on 5 matching bases. The CDR3 has 13 residues. The germline gives CDR1 SGHTA, CDR2 FQGTGA. With 2 bases removed from V and 5 bases from J, the gap between germline ends came to 8 bases. The CDR3 sequence: CASSLLREDTQYF. The DNA for the CDR3 is TGTGCCAGCAGCTTACTCAGGGAAGATACGCAGTATTTT.

The sample holds many counts of this clone. This same CDR3 is encoded by further DNA sequences in the sample. This sequence joins TRBV4-1 and TRBJ2-1; TRBD2 matches 11 bases. This CDR3 contains 16 residues. Germline V lookup: CDR1 MGHRA, CDR2 YSYEKL. The trim removed 4 bases at V and 6 bases at J, leaving 8 bases unmatched. CDR3 protein: CASSPLTSGIGNEQFF. The DNA for the CDR3 is TGCGCCAGCAGCCCGCTGACTAGCGGGATTGGCAATGAGCAGTTCTTC.

Ten or more counts support this clone. The chain has TRBV19 and TRBJ1-3; D gene unclear. The CDR3 loop spans 12 amino acids. The germline CDR1 and CDR2 sequences are LNHDA and SQIVND (reference sequence). V was clipped by 4 bases and J by 4 bases, with 5 bases between them. Here the CDR3 DNA reads TGTGCCAGTAGTAAGGGCGGAAACACCATATATTTT. This codes for CASSKGGNTIYF.

A remark on this clone: A much larger clonotype is one base distant, so this may be a read error. The chain joins TRBV19 to TRBJ2-7, with TRBD2 matching 7 bases. This CDR3 spans 17 amino acids. The germline V gene has CDR1 LNHDA and CDR2 SQIVND (reference sequence). Unmatched junction bases numbered 19, after V lost 8 bases and J lost 3 bases. The CDR3 spells CASHPQVAGGGLYEQYF. CDR3 in DNA: TGTGCCAGTCACCCGCAGGTGGCCGGCGGGGGACTCTACGAGCAGTACTTC.

This clone was seen many times. The chain combines TRBV3-1 with TRBJ2-7; a weak D match, TRBD2 (6 bases). The CDR3 sequence is 13 residues long. The germline V gene has CDR1 LGHDT and CDR2 YNNKEL (reference sequence). V lost 1 base, J lost 6 bases, and 10 bases lay in between. The CDR3 loop reads CASSQAGGVEQYF. CDR3 DNA sequence: TGTGCCAGCAGCCAAGCCGGGGGAGTCGAGCAGTACTTC.